A selection of T cell receptor beta chains follows, all from one sample in a study of blood T cell repertoires in COVID-19. Assay used: immunoSEQ multiplex PCR; TCRdb lists only in-frame clones, some missing. The sample consists of fewer than 250,000 clones, around 87% of them appearing once. The specimen was peripheral blood. Every receptor here comes from a man aged 55 to 70 with acute or convalescent COVID-19. The CDR3 runs from the conserved cysteine through the conserved F or W. D genes are given only for firm matches. Clone size appears in some rows only: once, few, many, or a class for an expanded clone.

TRBD1 | . | TRBJ1-1 | TRBV7-6 | TGTGCCAGCAGCCCAAGACAGGGATTCGGTGACACTGAAGCTTTCTTT | CASSPRQGFGDTEAFF
TRBD2 | . | TRBJ2-2 | TRBV7-3 | TGTGCCAGCAGCTTAAACCGGGGGGGCCCCGGGGAGCTGTTTTTT | CASSLNRGGPGELFF
. | . | TRBJ2-7 | TRBV7-2 | TGTGCCAGCAGCCCCAACGGAGCCTCCTACGAGCAGTACTTC | CASSPNGASYEQYF
. | . | TRBJ2-1 | TRBV12-5 | TGTGCTAGTGAATCAGGTTACTCGCGTGAGCAGTTCTTC | CASESGYSREQFF
TRBD2 | . | TRBJ2-2 | TRBV7-9 | TGTGCCAGCAGCTTAGTCCGGACTAGCGGGGGCCTAAACACCGGGGAGCTGTTTTTT | CASSLVRTSGGLNTGELFF
TRBD1 | few | TRBJ1-5 | TRBV27 | TGTGCCAGCAGTATCCACAGGGGCCCCGATCAGCCCCAGCATTTT | CASSIHRGPDQPQHF
TRBD1 | . | TRBJ1-2 | TRBV5-4 | TGTGCCAGCAGCGTAGGGACAGTCAGGGGCTATGGCTACACCTTC | CASSVGTVRGYGYTF
. | . | TRBJ1-1 | TRBV7-6 | TGTGCCAGCAGCCCACAGGGCTTGAACACTGAAGCTTTCTTT | CASSPQGLNTEAFF
TRBD1 | once | TRBJ2-5 | TRBV5-1 | TGCGCCAGCAGCACTGTGACAGGGGTCGAGACCCAGTACTTC | CASSTVTGVETQYF
. | . | TRBJ2-1 | TRBV5-1 | TGCGCCAGCAGCTGGAGTAGGGGCAATGAGCAGTTCTTC | CASSWSRGNEQFF
. | . | TRBJ2-4 | TRBV28 | TGTGCCAGCAGCAGGACTGGTGCTGTAGTCAAAAACATTCAGTACTTC | CASSRTGAVVKNIQYF
TRBD1 | . | TRBJ1-2 | TRBV5-1 | TGCGCCAGCAGGCAGGGACAGCCTGGGGATGGCTACACCTTC | CASRQGQPGDGYTF
TRBD1 | . | TRBJ2-1 | TRBV9 | TGTGCCAGCAGCCCGCGGACAGGGGGTGGACACAATGAGCAGTTCTTC | CASSPRTGGGHNEQFF
. | . | TRBJ1-1 | TRBV28 | TGTGCCAGCAGCCGCGGGCCTCGAAACACTGAAGCTTTCTTT | CASSRGPRNTEAFF
. | medium-sized | TRBJ2-7 | TRBV15 | TGTGCCACCAGCAGAGATCGCGTTGCAGGTAGCTCCTACGAGCAGTACTTC | CATSRDRVAGSSYEQYF
TRBD1 | . | TRBJ2-7 | TRBV7-8 | TGTGCCAGCAGCTTAGGGACAGGGATCTACGAGCAGTACTTC | CASSLGTGIYEQYF
TRBD1 | few | TRBJ1-1 | TRBV18 | TGTGCCAGCTCACCAGTTACAGGGGGCGAAGGTGGCGCTGAAGCTTTCTTT | CASSPVTGGEGGAEAFF
TRBD1 | . | TRBJ2-5 | TRBV6-4 | TGTGCCAGCAGCCCCGGGACAGGGGGCGAGGAGACCCAGTACTTC | CASSPGTGGEETQYF
. | . | TRBJ1-1 | TRBV19 | TGTGCCAGTAGTATAGATCCAGGCCTGAACACTGAAGCTTTCTTT | CASSIDPGLNTEAFF
. | . | TRBJ2-5 | TRBV6-6 | TGTGCCAGCAGTCCCCTAGAGACCCAGTACTTC | CASSPLETQYF
TRBD1 | . | TRBJ1-1 | TRBV30 | TGTGCCTGGGTGACCTACAGGGGTACCACTGAAGCTTTCTTT | CAWVTYRGTTEAFF
. | . | TRBJ1-5 | TRBV6-5 | TGTGCCAGCAGTTGGGACTGGAATCAGCCCCAGCATTTT | CASSWDWNQPQHF
. | . | TRBJ1-5 | TRBV6-2/TRBV6-3 | TGTGCCAGCAGTTACAGGGGGAACAATCAGCCCCAGCATTTT | CASSYRGNNQPQHF
TRBD1 | . | TRBJ1-6 | TRBV6-5 | TGTGCCAGCAGTTACAACGGACAGGGAGGTTCACCCCTCCACTTT | CASSYNGQGGSPLHF
TRBD1 | . | TRBJ2-7 | TRBV9 | TGTGCCAGCAGCGCGGGACAGGGGGTCCCCTACGAGCAGTACTTC | CASSAGQGVPYEQYF